This TCR beta chain was found in a study of blood T cell repertoires in COVID-19. Study information: Acute and convalescent COVID-19 samples came from the United States, Italy and Spain. Sample material is recorded as cDNA or gDNA derived from T cells, B-cell-depleted T cells, or PBMCs.

The authors' processing: Reference gene primer amplification gave estimated nucleated cell counts. Data came from immunoSEQ multiplex PCR; TCRdb stores just in-frame clones and leaves some out. V, J and clone size were drawn from that table, and D and trimming were deduced from the DNA. Found here are 86,000 or so clones, around nine tenths of them singletons; the top ten hold 4.5% to 6%. This clone was recorded a few times. This TCR came from a man over 45 with active or convalescent COVID-19. Sequencing used peripheral blood.

CDR3 coding DNA: TGTGCTAGTGGTTTTCAGGGCTCCGAGCAGTACTTC. Its translation is CASGFQGSEQYF. V usage is TRBV12-5 and J usage is TRBJ2-7; D possibly corresponds to TRBD1 (5 bases). Germline CDR1 is LGHNT and CDR2 is FRNRAP. Trimming removed 3 bases at V and 6 bases at J, with 9 bases between. The CDR3 covers 12 residues.